This T cell receptor (beta chain) is drawn from a study of chemoradiotherapy in HPV16-positive cancers. V lost 4 bases and J 4 bases, leaving 19 bases between the germline ends. This CDR3 comprises 16 residues. Germline CDR1 is SGHDN and CDR2 is FVKESK. The repertoire was sequenced with immunoSEQ multiplex PCR; TCRdb's copy has only in-frame clones and lacks some. The table includes thousands of clones, roughly 80% detected once. The origin of this receptor is a human donor with HPV-associated anogenital cancer. This sample comprised tumor tissue, obtained from a patient who underwent chemoradiotherapy. The J gene is TRBJ1-2, the V gene TRBV14; unclear D gene. CDR3 residues: CASSRCVSGKTYGYTF. The CDR3 nucleotides read TGTGCCAGCAGCCGGTGCGTATCTGGAAAGACCTATGGCTACACCTTC.